Listed here are 19 T cell receptor beta chains from one sample, sequenced in a study of identical twins. TCRdb itself ran the 5' RACE reads through MiXCR, one entry per CDR3 protein. The sample includes 1.5 million or so distinct CDR3 sequences, around 33% of them seen just once. Material: cord blood. Receptor source: a newborn girl in good health.

Regarding this clonotype: This may arise from a read error, as a much more abundant clone is one base away. The chain carries TRBV5-1 and TRBJ2-1; 11 nucleotides match TRBD2. The assigned J gene may be wrong: the sequence end matches TRBJ2-7 better. The CDR3 extends over 15 amino acids. Germline V gene sequence: CDR1 SGHRS, CDR2 YFSETQ. CDR3 sequence: CASRLAGGLYNEQYF. As DNA, the CDR3 is TGCGCCAGCCGATTAGCGGGGGGGCTCTACAATGAGCAGTACTTC.

This chain joins TRBV20-1 and TRBJ1-6; D is unresolved. The CDR3 loop spans 13 amino acids. Looked up from germline, CDR1 is DFQATT and CDR2 is SNEGSKA (reference sequence). Trimming took 3 bases from V and 7 from J, leaving 10 bases between them. The CDR3 sequence is CSASPSGNSPLHF. CDR3 DNA: TGCAGTGCTAGTCCCTCGGGCAATTCACCCCTCCACTTT.

This clonotype was seen a few times. The chain recombines TRBV14 with TRBJ1-2, with 7 bases fitting TRBD1. Looked up from germline, CDR1 is SGHDN and CDR2 is FVKESK. The CDR3 runs 15 residues. J gave up 7 bases and V 3 bases, and 11 bases lay outside the gene matches. CDR3 residues: CASSHYKQGIRGYTF. CDR3 bases: TGTGCCAGCAGCCACTACAAACAGGGGATTCGTGGCTACACCTTC.

V gene TRBV27 combines with J gene TRBJ2-5; D ambiguous. Germline loops: CDR1 MNHEY, CDR2 SMNVEV (reference sequence). The CDR3 has 13 residues. Trimming removed 5 bases from V and 0 bases from J, with 7 bases in between. The CDR3 coding sequence is TGTGCCAGCAGTCGGTCGTACCAAGAGACCCAGTACTTC. This gives the protein CASSRSYQETQYF.

In regard to this clonotype: The junction differs from germline at one of its ends, possibly a read error. The V gene is TRBV7-9, the J gene TRBJ1-1; 7 nucleotides line up with TRBD1. Germline CDR1 is SEHNR and CDR2 is FQNEAQ (reference sequence). CDR3 length: 15 residues. The CDR3 loop reads CASSLVGTVNTEVFF. DNA for the CDR3: TGTGCCAGCAGCTTAGTGGGGACAGTGAACACTGAAGTTTTCTTT.

This clonotype was recorded a few times. This chain connects TRBV7-2 to TRBJ1-2, with D possibly matching TRBD1 (5 bases). The CDR3 sequence is 13 residues long. CDR1 is SGHTA and CDR2 is FQGNSA in the germline V gene. V lost 5 bases to trimming and J lost 8 bases, with 15 bases between them. CDR3 nucleotide sequence: TGTGCCAGCAGCCCTCGAAGGGGCGAAGGCTACACCTTC. Residues: CASSPRRGEGYTF.

In its sample, this clonotype was seen a few times. The chain couples TRBV7-9 to TRBJ2-7; D is ambiguous. In germline, CDR1 is SEHNR, CDR2 FQNEAQ (reference sequence). The CDR3 covers 14 residues. V was clipped by 0 bases and J by 5 bases, with 11 bases between them. This CDR3 reads CASSLAGQRDEQYF. CDR3 in DNA: TGTGCCAGCAGCTTAGCGGGCCAACGAGACGAGCAGTACTTC.

Only a few counts were recorded for this clonotype. The chain recombines TRBV2 with TRBJ2-4, with 10 positions matching TRBD2. The CDR3 extends over 16 amino acids. The V and J ends lost 3 bases and 6 bases, in that order; junction bases with no gene match: 8. Germline CDR1 is SNHLY and CDR2 is FYNNEI. The CDR3 nucleotides read TGTGCCAGCAGTGACCTCGGTAGCGGGAGGACAAACATTCAGTACTTC. Protein: CASSDLGSGRTNIQYF.

DNA of the CDR3: TGCAGCGCCCGAGTCAGGCTGGACACTGAAGCTTTCTTT. Protein: CSARVRLDTEAFF. The gene calls are TRBV29-1 and TRBJ1-1; D unresolved. Trimming cost V 7 bases and J 3 bases, with 15 bases left between them. Germline CDR1 and CDR2: SQVTM and ANQGSEA. CDR3 length: 13 residues.

There are a few counts of this clonotype. This chain uses TRBV28 with TRBJ2-4; a possible D gene is TRBD2 (6 bases). Germline values: CDR1 MDHEN, CDR2 SYDVKM. This CDR3 is 14 amino acids long. CDR3 amino acids: CASGAKSAKNIQYF. The CDR3 region has the DNA TGTGCTAGCGGTGCTAAGTCGGCCAAAAACATTCAGTACTTC.

This clonotype was seen a few times. This sequence joins TRBV11-2 and TRBJ1-2; TRBD1 matches at 7 bases. Germline-derived CDR1 and CDR2 are SGHAT and FQNNGV. V shed 5 bases, J shed 3 bases, and the junction held 12 bases outside the gene matches. The CDR3 extends over 16 amino acids. In DNA form, the CDR3 reads TGTGCCAGCAGCCACTTTAAGGCACAGGGGTACTATGGCTACACCTTC. Protein sequence: CASSHFKAQGYYGYTF.

The V call is TRBV12-3 or TRBV12-4, the J call TRBJ2-2; TRBD2 aligns across 9 bases. V was pared by 5 bases and J by 4 bases, with 8 bases of the junction left unmatched. The CDR3 covers 16 residues. The CDR3 DNA is TGTGCCAGCAGTCTAGGGGGAGCGGGAGGCACCGGGGAGCTGTTTTTT. It encodes CASSLGGAGGTGELFF.

This clonotype turned up a few times. The genes are TRBV10-3 and TRBJ2-1, with 7 bases fitting TRBD2. The J call may not be correct, given that the DNA end is closer to TRBJ2-7. Looked up from germline, CDR1 is ENHRY and CDR2 is SYGVKD. The CDR3 runs to 15 residues. The DNA of the CDR3 is TGTGCCATCGGGGGGGAACTAGCGCTCTACAATGAGCAGTACTTC. It specifies CAIGGELALYNEQYF.

V gene TRBV20-1 combines with J gene TRBJ2-3; no clear D. Trimming shortened V by 3 bases and J by 1 base, and 8 bases separated the two germline ends. The CDR3 contains 13 residues. Germline V gene lookup returns CDR1 DFQATT and CDR2 SNEGSKA (reference sequence). The CDR3 spells CSARPSGTDTQYF. The CDR3 nucleotides are TGCAGTGCTAGGCCCAGCGGCACAGATACGCAGTATTTT.

This clonotype has just a few counts. This sequence joins TRBV6-2 or TRBV6-3 and TRBJ2-3, with a tentative D call TRBD2 (6 bases). The V gene lost 0 bases and the J gene lost 10 bases, with 20 bases spanning the gap. Germline CDR1 and CDR2: MNHEY and SVGEGT. There are 16 residues in the CDR3. The CDR3 loop is CASSYSGVAASSPQYF. In DNA, the CDR3 is TGTGCCAGCAGTTACTCAGGGGTAGCGGCCTCCTCGCCGCAGTATTTT.

This clonotype was recorded at least ten times. The chain links TRBV7-8 to TRBJ2-1, with D perhaps matching TRBD1 (6 bases). Trimming removed 10 bases at V and 1 base at J, with 23 bases between. Germline V gives CDR1 SGHVS, CDR2 FQNEAQ. The length of the CDR3 is 17 residues. CDR3 coding DNA: TGTGCCACCCATACCCCACTGACAGGTGGTTCCTACAATGAGCAGTTCTTC. It is translated as CATHTPLTGGSYNEQFF.

The rearrangement joins TRBV28 to TRBJ2-7, with 13 bases identical to TRBD2. Looked up from germline, CDR1 is MDHEN and CDR2 is SYDVKM. The V and J ends lost 3 bases and 7 bases, in that order; junction bases with no gene match: 6. This CDR3 contains 15 residues. CDR3 nucleotide sequence: TGTGCCAGCAGTTTTCTCCCGGGACTAGCGGGAGAGCAGTACTTC. It is translated as CASSFLPGLAGEQYF.

This clonotype has only a few counts. The chain employs TRBV5-6 and TRBJ1-2, with TRBD1 as a possible D gene (5 bases). Germline CDR1 reads SGHDT; CDR2 reads YYEEEE. V was clipped by 4 bases and J by 4 bases, with 17 bases between them. The CDR3 is 15 residues long. The CDR3 loop reads CASSPAGPRGYGYTF. CDR3 DNA sequence: TGTGCCAGCAGCCCGGCGGGACCCCGAGGCTATGGCTACACCTTC.

The chain recombines TRBV5-1 with TRBJ1-2; 7 bases are a match to TRBD1. J gave up 1 base and V 1 base, and 4 bases lay outside the gene matches. Per germline, CDR1 SGHRS and CDR2 YFSETQ. This CDR3 is 15 amino acids long. The CDR3 DNA sequence: TGCGCCAGCAGCTTGCCCGACAGGGTTAACTATGGCTACACCTTC. Translation: CASSLPDRVNYGYTF.